This entry describes one T cell receptor beta chain. This record belongs to a study of blood T cell repertoires in COVID-19. Study context: Acute and convalescent COVID-19 specimens originated in the United States, Italy and Spain. T cells, B-cell-depleted T cells, or PBMCs supplied cDNA or gDNA.

The CDR3 is 13 amino acids. Germline-derived CDR1 and CDR2 are LNHDA and SQIVND (reference sequence). V lost 6 bases and J lost 3; bases outside the gene matches: 2. Study processing details: For nucleated cells, counts were estimated from reference gene primer amplification. Sequencing was performed with immunoSEQ multiplex PCR; in TCRdb, only in-frame clones are kept and a portion is missing. For V, J and clone size, that table is used; D and trimming come from the DNA. The sample yields roughly 99,000 clones, around 74% seen once. This chain uses TRBV19 with TRBJ2-1; 7 nucleotides agree with TRBD2. The specimen was peripheral blood. The TCR was taken from a woman at least 80 years old with active or convalescent COVID-19. The CDR3 DNA reads TGTGCCAGTAGAGCGGGAAACTACAATGAGCAGTTCTTC. Amino acid sequence: CASRAGNYNEQFF.